The rows below give T cell receptor beta chains drawn from one sample of a study of control samples from healthy donors and cancer patients. The method was immunoSEQ multiplex PCR; TCRdb's version includes in-frame clones alone and lacks a portion of them. This table has 100,000 to 150,000 clones, more than 85% appearing once. The sequenced sample consisted of PBMCs. The receptors derive from a middle-aged man with head and neck cancer. Both conserved end residues are part of each CDR3. D genes are given only for firm matches. Not every row has a clone size; where given, it reads once, few, many or a size class.

clone_size | d_call | j_call | v_call | cdr3_nt | cdr3_aa
once | . | TRBJ2-2 | TRBV18 | TGTGCCAGCTCACCATTCCACGCGAACACCGGGGAGCTGTTTTTT | CASSPFHANTGELFF
. | TRBD1 | TRBJ2-3 | TRBV4-2 | TGTGCCAGCAGCCACGGGACAGGCACAGATACGCAGTATTTT | CASSHGTGTDTQYF
. | TRBD2 | TRBJ2-1 | TRBV6-5 | TGTGCCAGCAGAGAGGGCGGGGGGCGACACAATGAGCAGTTCTTC | CASREGGGRHNEQFF
. | . | TRBJ2-7 | TRBV11-2 | TGTGCCAGCAGCTTACGGAACCCCGGACTGAACTACGAGCAGTACTTC | CASSLRNPGLNYEQYF
. | . | TRBJ1-5 | TRBV5-6 | TGTGCCAGCAGCTTGTCGGGGATCGGAGGCAATCAGCCCCAGCATTTT | CASSLSGIGGNQPQHF
. | . | TRBJ1-2 | TRBV11-2 | TGTGCCAGCAGCCCGATACGGCAGACCACTAACTATGGCTACACCTTC | CASSPIRQTTNYGYTF
. | TRBD1 | TRBJ1-2 | TRBV29-1 | TGCAGCGTTGAAGAGGGCCTGGCTCCGGGACAGGGTCACTATGGCTACACCTTC | CSVEEGLAPGQGHYGYTF
once | TRBD1 | TRBJ2-7 | TRBV18 | TGTGCCAGCTCACCATTATCCGGGACAGTAGTACACGAGCAGTACTTC | CASSPLSGTVVHEQYF
. | . | TRBJ1-2 | TRBV28 | TGTGCCAGCAGGAGGGGAGGCAGCACCTATGGCTACACCTTC | CASRRGGSTYGYTF
. | . | TRBJ2-5 | TRBV6-2/TRBV6-3 | TGTGCCAGCAGTTACTTGGGCAGGCAAGAGACCCAGTACTTC | CASSYLGRQETQYF
. | . | TRBJ2-3 | TRBV27 | TGTGCCAGCAGTTTCTCCGAACGGGGATGGAATACGCAGTATTTT | CASSFSERGWNTQYF
. | TRBD2 | TRBJ2-1 | TRBV20-1 | TGCAGTGCTAGTGACGCCTCGGGCGGGGGAGGCGAGCAGTTCTTC | CSASDASGGGGEQFF
once | . | TRBJ1-4 | TRBV27 | TGTGCCAGCAGTTTATCCCAGCCGTGGGGGGATGAAAAACTGTTTTTT | CASSLSQPWGDEKLFF
. | . | TRBJ2-5 | TRBV4-1 | TGCGCCAGCAGCCAAGTGGGGCAGCCCCAGTACTTC | CASSQVGQPQYF
. | . | TRBJ1-5 | TRBV6-2/TRBV6-3 | TGTGCCAGCAGTTACCAGACAATCAATCAGCCCCAGCATTTT | CASSYQTINQPQHF
. | TRBD1 | TRBJ2-1 | TRBV5-1 | TGCGCCAGCAGCTTCCGACAGGGGCTCTACAATGAGCAGTTCTTC | CASSFRQGLYNEQFF
. | . | TRBJ1-1 | TRBV27 | TGTGCCAGCAGTTTGTCCGGGACTAGACTAAACACTGAAGCTTTCTTT | CASSLSGTRLNTEAFF
. | . | TRBJ1-1 | TRBV6-5 | TGTGCCAGCAGTTTGGCAGGGCCCCCCGTTGAAGCTTTCTTT | CASSLAGPPVEAFF
. | TRBD2 | TRBJ2-3 | TRBV30 | TGTGCCTGGTCAGCCCCGGGACTAGCGGCTAGCACAGATACGCAGTATTTT | CAWSAPGLAASTDTQYF
. | . | TRBJ2-7 | TRBV6-1 | TGTGCCAGCAGTGACCCTCTACGGCCCTACGAGCAGTACTTC | CASSDPLRPYEQYF
. | . | TRBJ2-5 | TRBV5-1 | TGCGCCAGCAGCTTGGAGTTAGAAGAGACCCAGTACTTC | CASSLELEETQYF
. | . | TRBJ1-3 | TRBV30 | TGTGCCTGGACTAAGGGGAATACTGGAAACACCATATATTTT | CAWTKGNTGNTIYF
. | TRBD1 | TRBJ1-1 | TRBV2 | TGTGCCACTCACCTCAGGGGGATGAACACTGAAGCTTTCTTT | CATHLRGMNTEAFF
. | . | TRBJ2-2 | TRBV28 | TGTGCCAGCAGTTTATGGACTGGGGAAGTGGACACCGGGGAGCTGTTTTTT | CASSLWTGEVDTGELFF
. | TRBD2 | TRBJ2-1 | TRBV7-2 | TGTGCCAGCAGCCTCGACTCCACCGGGGGGGATGAGCAGTTCTTC | CASSLDSTGGDEQFF
once | . | TRBJ2-2 | TRBV18 | TGTGCCAGCTCACCAGAGGGGACCGGGGAGCTGTTTTTT | CASSPEGTGELFF